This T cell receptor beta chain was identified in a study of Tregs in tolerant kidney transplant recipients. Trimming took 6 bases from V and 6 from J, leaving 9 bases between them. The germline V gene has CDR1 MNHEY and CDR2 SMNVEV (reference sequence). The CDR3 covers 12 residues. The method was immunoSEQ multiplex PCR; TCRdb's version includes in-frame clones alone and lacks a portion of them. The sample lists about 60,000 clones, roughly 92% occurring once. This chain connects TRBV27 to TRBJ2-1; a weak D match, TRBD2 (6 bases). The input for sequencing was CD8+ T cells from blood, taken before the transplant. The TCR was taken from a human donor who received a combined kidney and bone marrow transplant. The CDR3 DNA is TGTGCCAGCAGGGGCGGGGCCAATGAGCAGTTCTTC. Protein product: CASRGGANEQFF.